This record looks at one TCR beta chain sequence and its context. Its antigen is as yet unknown. The source of the sample is a study of lymphopenia after photon versus proton radiotherapy. Points from the study as a whole: Only patients who died were analyzed for survival; proton advantage is unproven.

This CDR3 comprises 12 residues. V gave up 0 bases and J gave up 11 bases, with 10 bases separating them. Per germline, CDR1 WSHSY and CDR2 SAAADI. TCRdb's copy holds only in-frame clones and misses some; the assay was immunoSEQ multiplex PCR. The table lists around 26,000 clones, around four fifths of them singletons. The source material was peripheral blood, sampled from a patient treated with proton-based radiotherapy. The TCR originated in a woman in her sixties or seventies with pancreatic cancer. The rearrangement uses TRBV10-2 and TRBJ1-1; possibly TRBD1 for D (5 bases). CDR3 amino acids: CASSESLGTAFF. In nucleotides, the CDR3 is TGCGCCAGCAGTGAGTCTCTTGGGACCGCTTTCTTT.